Listed below are T cell receptor beta chains from one sample, sequenced in a study of cytomegalovirus exposure and HLA in healthy donors. The data were produced by immunoSEQ multiplex PCR, yet TCRdb's version contains in-frame clones alone and is incomplete. The sample has some 180,000 clones, 60% to 85% seen once. The sequenced sample consisted of PBMCs. The receptors originated from a man in his late teens or twenties in good health and CMV-seronegative. Both conserved end residues are part of each CDR3. A D gene is named only where the DNA matches it firmly. Size is omitted from some rows. Given values are once, few, many or a class for expanded clones.

D,size,J,V,CDR3,DNA
TRBD1,-,TRBJ2-7,TRBV10-3,CAISISGTGIYEQYF,TGTGCCATCAGTATCTCGGGGACAGGGATATACGAGCAGTACTTC
-,few,TRBJ1-1,TRBV6-5,CASSYWGEGNTEAFF,TGTGCCAGCAGTTACTGGGGAGAGGGTAACACTGAAGCTTTCTTT
TRBD2,-,TRBJ2-3,TRBV14,CASSSRLAGGPGTQYF,TGTGCCAGCAGCTCTCGACTAGCGGGGGGGCCGGGTACGCAGTATTTT
-,-,TRBJ2-1,TRBV10-3,CASNRGSSYNEQFF,TGTGCCAGCAACCGGGGGAGCTCCTACAATGAGCAGTTCTTC
-,-,TRBJ1-2,TRBV5-1,CASSLEVGREGYTF,TGCGCCAGCAGCTTGGAAGTGGGTCGGGAAGGCTACACCTTC
TRBD1,-,TRBJ1-3,TRBV6-5,CASSFRDRAGGNTIYF,TGTGCCAGCAGTTTCCGGGACAGGGCAGGGGGAAACACCATATATTTT
-,-,TRBJ2-3,TRBV28,CASSSGGQGTDTQYF,TGTGCCAGCAGTTCCGGGGGGCAGGGGACAGATACGCAGTATTTT
TRBD2,-,TRBJ2-7,TRBV6-4,CASRLAGDSSYEQYF,TGTGCCAGCAGACTAGCGGGTGATAGCTCCTACGAGCAGTACTTC
-,-,TRBJ1-2,TRBV6-1,CASWGPTDPYGYTF,TGTGCCAGCTGGGGCCCGACAGACCCGTATGGCTACACCTTC
-,-,TRBJ2-5,TRBV6-6,CASRGGRETQYF,TGTGCCAGCCGGGGAGGTAGGGAGACCCAGTACTTC
-,-,TRBJ1-5,TRBV6-5,CASRAATNQPQHF,TGTGCCAGCCGTGCGGCCACAAATCAGCCCCAGCATTTT
TRBD2,-,TRBJ2-4,TRBV7-2,CASSSAGTSWAKNIQYF,TGTGCCAGCAGCTCTGCCGGGACTAGCTGGGCCAAAAACATTCAGTACTTC
-,-,TRBJ1-1,TRBV27,CASSPSSQPLGPEAFF,TGTGCCAGCAGTCCCTCTTCTCAACCACTAGGCCCTGAAGCTTTCTTT
TRBD1,-,TRBJ2-1,TRBV7-3,CASSLRTGKTNEQFF,TGTGCCAGCAGCTTAAGGACAGGGAAAACGAATGAGCAGTTCTTC
TRBD1,few,TRBJ2-1,TRBV30,CAWNPGTGPYNEQFF,TGTGCCTGGAACCCCGGGACAGGGCCCTACAATGAGCAGTTCTTC
TRBD2,few,TRBJ2-2,TRBV30,CAWSLSGRDTGELFF,TGTGCCTGGAGCCTTAGCGGGAGGGACACCGGGGAGCTGTTTTTT
-,-,TRBJ2-1,TRBV6-1,CASSVARSYNEQFF,TGTGCCAGCAGTGTAGCCCGCTCCTACAATGAGCAGTTCTTC
-,-,TRBJ2-7,TRBV6-6,CASSYSRLSEQYF,TGTGCCAGCAGTTACAGCAGACTCTCTGAGCAGTACTTC
-,-,TRBJ2-7,TRBV27,CASSSSIGREQYF,TGTGCCAGCAGTAGTAGTATTGGTCGCGAGCAGTACTTC
TRBD1,-,TRBJ1-4,TRBV5-6,CASSPGQGNNEKLFF,TGTGCCAGCAGCCCCGGACAGGGTAATAATGAAAAACTGTTTTTT
TRBD1,-,TRBJ2-7,TRBV2,CASTGQAPSF,TGTGCCAGCACAGGACAGGCCCCGTCCTTC
-,-,TRBJ2-1,TRBV5-8,CASSLGSDNLLNEQFF,TGTGCCAGCAGCTTAGGATCGGACAACCTTTTGAATGAGCAGTTCTTC
TRBD2,few,TRBJ2-7,TRBV7-3,CASSLRGTSGFDEQYF,TGTGCCAGCAGCTTAAGAGGGACTAGCGGGTTCGACGAGCAGTACTTC
-,-,TRBJ1-3,TRBV6-1,CASRGRAGNTIYF,TGTGCCAGCAGAGGCAGGGCTGGAAACACCATATATTTT
TRBD2,-,TRBJ2-7,TRBV11-2,CASSAAGGYEQYF,TGTGCCAGCAGCGCCGCGGGAGGGTACGAGCAGTACTTC
-,-,TRBJ2-7,TRBV5-6,CAAHSEQYF,TGTGCCGCCCACTCCGAGCAGTACTTC
TRBD2,-,TRBJ2-7,TRBV30,CAWRAGGWQYF,TGTGCCTGGCGTGCCGGGGGGTGGCAGTACTTC
-,-,TRBJ1-2,TRBV29-1,CSVLPREGYTF,TGCAGCGTCCTCCCCCGAGAGGGCTACACCTTC